The present entry profiles one T cell receptor beta chain with its context. These data come from a study of blood T cell repertoires in COVID-19. Study in general: Sample material is recorded as cDNA or gDNA derived from T cells, B-cell-depleted T cells, or PBMCs.

As handled by the study authors: Nucleated cell number was recorded as an estimate derived from reference gene primer amplification. Measured with immunoSEQ multiplex PCR; TCRdb has only the in-frame clones, and not every one. V, J and clone size are taken as reported in that table, and D and trimming were inferred from the DNA itself. The top ten hold roughly 6.5% of the sample, which has 100,000 or so clones, roughly 86% seen once. CDR3 size: 15 residues. The V gene's germline CDR1 is SGHNT and CDR2 YYREEE (reference sequence). The V and J ends lost 4 bases and 5 bases, in that order; junction bases with no gene match: 11.

The source material was peripheral blood. The chain combines TRBV5-4 with TRBJ1-2; 7 nucleotides line up with TRBD1. The clonotype comes from a woman in her fifties or sixties with acute or convalescent COVID-19. The CDR3 sequence is CASSTSTGSPYGYTF. The CDR3, as DNA: TGTGCCAGCAGCACCTCGACAGGGTCCCCTTATGGCTACACCTTC. Full variable domain (outside the CDR3, taken from reference TRBV5-4 and TRBJ1-2): ETGVTQSPTHLIKTRGQQVTLRCSSQSGHNTVSWYQQALGQGPQFIFQYYREEENGRGNFPPRFSGLQFPNYSSELNVNALELDDSALYLCASSTSTGSPYGYTFGSGTRLTVV.